The rows below give T cell receptor beta chains drawn from one sample of a study of prognosis after radiotherapy for stage I lung cancer. MiXCR, applied by TCRdb to the multiplex PCR reads, yields one record per CDR3 protein. The sample carries 11,000 to 15,000 distinct CDR3 sequences, 30% recorded once. The sequencing used PBMCs, collected before or after stereotactic body radiation therapy (not recorded which). Receptors originate from a donor aged 50 or older with non-small cell lung cancer. Both conserved end residues are part of each CDR3. D genes are given only for firm matches. Clone size is shown for a subset of rows, as once, few, many or a class of expanded clone.

V gene	J gene	D gene	clone size	CDR3 protein	CDR3 DNA
TRBV10-2	TRBJ2-2	.	many	CASLDILNTGELFF	TGCGCCAGCTTGGACATACTAAACACCGGGGAGCTGTTTTTT
TRBV19	TRBJ2-3	TRBD2	few	CASSISRTSGQRADTQYF	TGTGCCAGTAGTATCTCTAGGACTAGCGGCCAGAGGGCAGATACGCAGTATTTT
TRBV6-2/TRBV6-3	TRBJ1-6	.	.	CASIPTGSLFSPLHF	TGTGCCAGCATCCCTACAGGGTCGCTTTTTTCACCCCTCCACTTT
TRBV9	TRBJ2-2	.	many	CASSVEDSYTGELFF	TGTGCCAGCAGCGTAGAAGACAGCTACACCGGGGAGCTGTTTTTT
TRBV5-8	TRBJ2-5	TRBD1	many	CASSFGTAQETQYF	TGTGCCAGCAGTTTTGGGACAGCCCAAGAGACCCAGTACTTC
TRBV10-2	TRBJ2-3	TRBD2	.	CASSRLADTQYF	TGCGCCAGCAGCCGACTAGCCGATACGCAGTATTTT
TRBV2	TRBJ2-1	TRBD1	medium-sized	CASRVGTGGLNEQFF	TGTGCCAGCAGGGTTGGGACAGGGGGACTCAATGAGCAGTTCTTC
TRBV19	TRBJ2-2	TRBD2	many	CASGGLAEINTGELFF	TGTGCCAGTGGGGGACTAGCGGAGATAAACACCGGGGAGCTGTTTTTT
TRBV5-6	TRBJ2-7	.	many	CASSLTDLGEQYF	TGTGCCAGCAGCTTGACCGACTTGGGGGAGCAGTACTTC
TRBV29-1	TRBJ2-7	TRBD1	many	CSVVTGETYEQYF	TGCAGCGTTGTCACAGGGGAGACCTACGAGCAGTACTTC
TRBV5-1	TRBJ1-1	TRBD1	.	CASGQGANYDTEAFF	TGCGCTAGCGGACAGGGGGCGAACTATGACACTGAAGCTTTCTTT
TRBV19	TRBJ2-1	.	.	CASSMKEYSYNEQFF	TGTGCCAGTAGTATGAAGGAGTACTCCTACAATGAGCAGTTCTTC
TRBV30	TRBJ2-2	TRBD2	many	CAWNILAGGTNTGELFF	TGTGCCTGGAATATTCTAGCGGGAGGAACGAACACCGGGGAGCTGTTTTTT
TRBV9	TRBJ1-1	.	many	CASSSGMGTEAFF	TGTGCCAGCAGCTCTGGTATGGGAACTGAAGCTTTCTTT
TRBV10-3	TRBJ2-2	.	many	CAISESKDGELFF	TGTGCCATCAGTGAGTCAAAAGACGGGGAGCTGTTTTTT
TRBV27	TRBJ1-5	.	once	CASRLRGRVTWSEQPQHF	TGTGCCAGCAGGCTTCGTGGGAGGGTTACCTGGTCGGAACAGCCCCAGCATTTT
TRBV11-2	TRBJ2-7	.	many	CASSLEWSSYEQYF	TGTGCCAGCAGCTTAGAGTGGTCCTCCTACGAGCAGTACTTC
TRBV10-3	TRBJ2-1	TRBD2	many	CAISSTSGDTYNEQFF	TGTGCCATCAGTTCTACTAGCGGTGACACCTACAATGAGCAGTTCTTC
TRBV15	TRBJ2-2	.	.	CATSRRSGVAGTGELFF	TGTGCCACCAGCAGGAGATCGGGGGTCGCTGGGACCGGGGAGCTGTTTTTT
TRBV6-4	TRBJ2-7	.	medium-sized	CASSRTEQYEQYF	TGTGCCAGCAGCCGGACTGAACAATACGAGCAGTACTTC
TRBV7-9	TRBJ2-3	.	.	CASSLGGRGTDTQYF	TGTGCCAGCAGCTTAGGCGGACGTGGCACAGATACGCAGTATTTT
TRBV5-1	TRBJ2-5	.	many	CASSLDSGKQYF	TGCGCCAGCAGCTTGGACTCGGGCAAGCAGTACTTC
TRBV24-1	TRBJ2-2	.	medium-sized	CATQERTALANTGELFF	TGTGCCACCCAAGAAAGGACAGCCCTCGCGAACACCGGGGAGCTGTTTTTT
TRBV2	TRBJ2-3	.	many	CAITEDSSTDTQYF	TGTGCCATCACGGAGGATTCTAGCACAGATACGCAGTATTTT
TRBV2	TRBJ2-7	.	many	CASQGISYEQYF	TGTGCCAGCCAGGGGATATCCTACGAGCAGTACTTC
TRBV7-6	TRBJ2-3	TRBD2	many	CASSLKSSGGASDRTDTQYF	TGTGCCAGCAGCTTGAAGAGTAGCGGGGGGGCGAGTGACAGGACAGATACGCAGTATTTT
TRBV19	TRBJ1-5	TRBD1	many	CASSTQGAGNQPQHF	TGTGCCAGTAGTACACAGGGGGCGGGCAATCAGCCCCAGCATTTT
TRBV28	TRBJ2-5	TRBD2	many	CASSGISGRRETQYF	TGTGCCAGCAGTGGCATTAGCGGGAGACGGGAGACCCAGTACTTC
TRBV27	TRBJ2-3	TRBD2	many	CASRNPYPRGSTDTQYF	TGTGCCAGCAGGAACCCCTACCCGCGGGGGAGCACAGATACGCAGTATTTT
TRBV5-1	TRBJ2-2	.	medium-sized	CASSLNGARVGELFF	TGCGCCAGCAGCTTAAACGGGGCGCGTGTCGGGGAGCTGTTTTTT
TRBV27	TRBJ2-2	.	medium-sized	CASSLRFTGELFF	TGTGCCAGCAGTTTAAGATTCACCGGGGAGCTGTTTTTT
TRBV11-2	TRBJ2-1	.	medium-sized	CASSVYAGYEQFF	TGTGCCAGCAGCGTTTACGCGGGATATGAGCAGTTCTTC
TRBV2	TRBJ2-3	.	.	CAGCGTTSTYTQYF	TGTGCCGGGTGCGGGACCACCTCCACATATACGCAGTATTTT
TRBV20-1	TRBJ2-4	TRBD1	many	CSAAGTGGGWNIQYF	TGCAGTGCTGCCGGGACAGGGGGCGGGTGGAACATTCAGTACTTC
TRBV20-1	TRBJ1-1	TRBD1	.	CSAREPNRGHTEAFF	TGCAGTGCTAGAGAACCTAACAGGGGGCACACTGAAGCTTTCTTT
TRBV3-1	TRBJ1-2	.	many	CASSQSGYGYGYTF	TGTGCCAGCAGCCAATCCGGGTACGGCTATGGCTACACCTTC
TRBV12-3/TRBV12-4	TRBJ1-4	.	.	CACSLVVGRTGEKLFF	TGTGCCTGCAGTTTAGTCGTAGGCAGGACTGGTGAAAAACTGTTTTTT
TRBV19	TRBJ1-6	.	medium-sized	CASSGGLNSPLHF	TGTGCCAGTAGTGGCGGCCTTAATTCACCCCTCCACTTT
TRBV5-4	TRBJ2-7	TRBD2	many	CASSLSGLAGEDEQYF	TGTGCCAGCAGCTTGTCCGGACTAGCGGGAGAGGACGAGCAGTACTTC
TRBV6-7	TRBJ1-6	TRBD1	medium-sized	CASTPTGGSYNSPLHF	TGTGCCAGCACCCCGACAGGGGGCTCCTATAATTCACCCCTCCACTTT
TRBV11-1	TRBJ2-7	TRBD1	many	CASSPGAGTGASYEQYF	TGTGCCAGCAGCCCCGGGGCGGGGACAGGGGCTTCCTACGAGCAGTACTTC
TRBV5-1	TRBJ1-6	.	medium-sized	CASSLQVMNSPLHF	TGCGCCAGCAGCTTGCAGGTGATGAATTCACCCCTCCACTTT
TRBV7-8	TRBJ2-1	.	medium-sized	CASSQQAGSSYNEQFF	TGTGCCAGCAGCCAACAGGCGGGGAGCTCCTACAATGAGCAGTTCTTC
TRBV11-2	TRBJ2-3	.	medium-sized	CASSLYVRGTDTQYF	TGTGCCAGCAGCTTATACGTCCGGGGCACAGATACGCAGTATTTT
TRBV20-1	TRBJ2-1	TRBD2	.	CSAETLSGNNEQFF	TGCAGTGCTGAAACCCTTAGCGGGAACAATGAGCAGTTCTTC
TRBV10-3	TRBJ2-7	.	many	CATHQPGDEQYF	TGTGCCACACATCAACCAGGGGACGAGCAGTACTTC
TRBV19	TRBJ1-5	TRBD1	medium-sized	CASSVRTGSGSNQPQHF	TGTGCCAGTAGTGTCCGGACAGGGTCGGGAAGCAATCAGCCCCAGCATTTT
TRBV28	TRBJ2-1	.	.	CASSLSRCNEKFF	TGTGCCAGCAGTTTGTCCCGTTGCAATGAGAAGTTCTTC
TRBV12-3/TRBV12-4	TRBJ1-4	.	many	CASTRPSGTGPEKLFF	TGTGCCAGCACCCGTCCGTCCGGAACAGGGCCTGAAAAACTGTTTTTT
TRBV5-1	TRBJ2-3	TRBD2	medium-sized	CASSLDPVSGPADTQYF	TGCGCCAGCAGCTTGGACCCCGTTAGCGGGCCCGCAGATACGCAGTATTTT
TRBV28	TRBJ2-3	.	medium-sized	CASIEGTSTDTQYF	TGTGCCAGCATCGAGGGGACTTCTACAGATACGCAGTATTTT
TRBV6-1	TRBJ2-2	.	.	CASYGGGELFF	TGTGCCAGTTACGGGGGCGGGGAGCTGTTTTTT
TRBV9	TRBJ2-3	.	many	CASSVDTRSDTQYF	TGTGCCAGCAGCGTAGATACTAGATCGGATACGCAGTATTTT